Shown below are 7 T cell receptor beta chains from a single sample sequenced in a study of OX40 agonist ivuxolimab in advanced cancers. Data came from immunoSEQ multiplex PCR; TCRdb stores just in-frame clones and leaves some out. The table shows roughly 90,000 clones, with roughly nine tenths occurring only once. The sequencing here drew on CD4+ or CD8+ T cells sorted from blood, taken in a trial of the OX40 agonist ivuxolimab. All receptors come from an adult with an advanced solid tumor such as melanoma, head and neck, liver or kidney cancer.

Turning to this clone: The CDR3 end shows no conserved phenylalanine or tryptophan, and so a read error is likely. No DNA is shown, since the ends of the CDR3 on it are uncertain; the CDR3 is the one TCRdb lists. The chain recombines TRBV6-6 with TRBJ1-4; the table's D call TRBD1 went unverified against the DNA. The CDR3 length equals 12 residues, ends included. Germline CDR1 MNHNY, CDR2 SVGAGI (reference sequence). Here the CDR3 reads CASSYSQGQLFL.

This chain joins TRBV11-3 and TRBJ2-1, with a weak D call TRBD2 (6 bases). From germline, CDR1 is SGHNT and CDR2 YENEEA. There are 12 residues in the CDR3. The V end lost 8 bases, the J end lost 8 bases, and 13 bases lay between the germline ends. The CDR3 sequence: CASLSGLDEQFF. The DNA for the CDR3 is TGTGCCAGCCTTAGCGGTCTGGATGAGCAGTTCTTC. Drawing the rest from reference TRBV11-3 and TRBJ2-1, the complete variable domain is EAGVVQSPRYKIIEKKQPVAFWCNPISGHNTLYWYLQNLGQGPELLIRYENEEAVDDSQLPKDRFSAERLKGVDSTLKIQPAELGDSAVYLCASLSGLDEQFFGPGTRLTVL.

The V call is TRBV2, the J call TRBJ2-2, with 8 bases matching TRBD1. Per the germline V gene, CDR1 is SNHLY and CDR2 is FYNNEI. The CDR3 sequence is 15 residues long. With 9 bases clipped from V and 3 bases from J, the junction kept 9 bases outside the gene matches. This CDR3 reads CARGTGQTDTGELFF. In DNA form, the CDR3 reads TGTGCCAGGGGGACAGGACAGACCGACACCGGGGAGCTGTTTTTT.

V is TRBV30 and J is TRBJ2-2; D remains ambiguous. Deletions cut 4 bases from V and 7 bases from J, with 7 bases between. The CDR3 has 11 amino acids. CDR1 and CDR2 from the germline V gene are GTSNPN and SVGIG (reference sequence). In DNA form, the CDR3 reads TGTGCCTGGAATTTTGTCGGGGAGCTGTTTTTT. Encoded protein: CAWNFVGELFF.

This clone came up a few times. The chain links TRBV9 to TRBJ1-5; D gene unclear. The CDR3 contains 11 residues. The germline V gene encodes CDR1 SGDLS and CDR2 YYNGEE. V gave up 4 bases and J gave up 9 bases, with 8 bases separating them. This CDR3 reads CASSSGGPQHF. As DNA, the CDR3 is TGTGCCAGCAGCTCGGGAGGGCCCCAGCATTTT.

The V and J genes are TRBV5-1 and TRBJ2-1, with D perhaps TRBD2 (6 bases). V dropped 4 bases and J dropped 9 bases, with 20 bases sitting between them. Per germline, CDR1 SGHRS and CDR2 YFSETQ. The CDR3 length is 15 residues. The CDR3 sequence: CASSSELGWRGEQFF. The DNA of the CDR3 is TGCGCCAGCAGCAGCGAACTAGGGTGGAGGGGTGAGCAGTTCTTC.

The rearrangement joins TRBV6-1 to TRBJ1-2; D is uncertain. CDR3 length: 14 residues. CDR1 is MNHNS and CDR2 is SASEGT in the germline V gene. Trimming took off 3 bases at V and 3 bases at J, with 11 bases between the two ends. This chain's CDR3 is CASSEIAGYYGYTF. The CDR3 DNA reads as TGTGCCAGCAGTGAGATCGCGGGGTACTATGGCTACACCTTC.